Listed here is a single T cell receptor (beta chain). In the authors' workflow: Estimated nucleated cell counts came from reference gene primer amplification. Produced via immunoSEQ multiplex PCR; TCRdb's table is partial and in-frame only. The DNA gave D and trimming, while V, J and clone size come from that table. The sample gives 190,000 or so clones, about 90% of which show up once; 0.62% is in the top ten. These data originate in a study of blood T cell repertoires in COVID-19. Study information: Collection of acute and convalescent COVID-19 samples took place in the United States, Italy and Spain. Sample material is recorded as cDNA or gDNA derived from T cells, B-cell-depleted T cells, or PBMCs.

The CDR3 covers 14 residues. Germline loops: CDR1 WSHSY, CDR2 SAAADI. Trimming removed 11 bases from V and 0 bases from J, with 13 bases in between. The specimen sequenced was peripheral blood. This clonotype was obtained from a man in his fifties with acute or convalescent COVID-19. V and J are TRBV10-2 and TRBJ2-2; D possibly corresponds to TRBD2 (5 bases). The CDR3 DNA reads as TGCGCCGGATCCGGACTCCCGAACACCGGGGAGCTGTTTTTT. Translated, it gives CAGSGLPNTGELFF.